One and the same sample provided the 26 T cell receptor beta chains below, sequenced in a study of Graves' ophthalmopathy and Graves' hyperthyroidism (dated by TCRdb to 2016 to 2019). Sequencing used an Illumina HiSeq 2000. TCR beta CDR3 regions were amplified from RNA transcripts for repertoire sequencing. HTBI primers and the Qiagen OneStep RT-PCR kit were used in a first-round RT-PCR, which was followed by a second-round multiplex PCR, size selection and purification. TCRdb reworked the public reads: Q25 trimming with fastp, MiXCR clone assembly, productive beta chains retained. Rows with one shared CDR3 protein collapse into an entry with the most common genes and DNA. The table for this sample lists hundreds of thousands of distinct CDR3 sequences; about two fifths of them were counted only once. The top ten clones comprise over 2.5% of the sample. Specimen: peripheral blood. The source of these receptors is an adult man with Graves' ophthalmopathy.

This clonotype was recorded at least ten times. The CDR3 sequence is CAISDGGRVGEKLFF. The DNA for the CDR3 is TGTGCCATCAGTGACGGGGGCAGGGTTGGTGAAAAACTGTTTTTT. This chain links TRBV10-3 with TRBJ1-4, with a possible D match to TRBD1 (6 bases). Trimming shortened V by 3 bases and J by 7 bases, and 15 bases separated the two germline ends. In germline, CDR1 is ENHRY, CDR2 SYGVKD. The CDR3 spans 15 residues.

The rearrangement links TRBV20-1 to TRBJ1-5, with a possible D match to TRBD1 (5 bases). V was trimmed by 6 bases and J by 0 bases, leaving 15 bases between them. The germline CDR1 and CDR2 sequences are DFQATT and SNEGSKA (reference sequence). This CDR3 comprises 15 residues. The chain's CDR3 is CSAQGPPYSNQPQHF. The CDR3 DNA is TGCAGTGCCCAGGGACCGCCGTATAGCAATCAGCCCCAGCATTTT.

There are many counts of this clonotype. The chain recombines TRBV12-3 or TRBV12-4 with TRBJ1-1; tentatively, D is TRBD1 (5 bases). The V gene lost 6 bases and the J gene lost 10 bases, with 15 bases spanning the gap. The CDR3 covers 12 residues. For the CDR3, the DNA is TGTGCCAGCAGCCTAGGGACTCAGTTAGCTTTCTTT. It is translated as CASSLGTQLAFF.

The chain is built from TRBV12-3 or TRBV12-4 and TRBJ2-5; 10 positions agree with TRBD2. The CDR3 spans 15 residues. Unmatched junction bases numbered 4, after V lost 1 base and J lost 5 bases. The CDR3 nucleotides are TGTGCCAGCAGTTTAGGTGTTAGCGGGAGGGAGACCCAGTACTTC. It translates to CASSLGVSGRETQYF.

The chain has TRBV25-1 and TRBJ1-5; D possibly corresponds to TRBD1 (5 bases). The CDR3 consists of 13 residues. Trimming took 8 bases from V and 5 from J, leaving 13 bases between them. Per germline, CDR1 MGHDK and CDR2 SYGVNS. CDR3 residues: CASDGGDHQPQHF. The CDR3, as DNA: TGTGCCAGCGATGGGGGGGACCATCAGCCCCAGCATTTT.

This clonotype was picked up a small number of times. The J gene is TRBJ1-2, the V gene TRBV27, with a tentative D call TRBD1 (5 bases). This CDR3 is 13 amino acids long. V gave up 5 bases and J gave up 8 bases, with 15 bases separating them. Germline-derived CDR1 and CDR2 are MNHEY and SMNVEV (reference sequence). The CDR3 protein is CASSQGSLWGYTF. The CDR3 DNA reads TGTGCCAGCAGTCAGGGTTCCCTTTGGGGCTACACCTTC.

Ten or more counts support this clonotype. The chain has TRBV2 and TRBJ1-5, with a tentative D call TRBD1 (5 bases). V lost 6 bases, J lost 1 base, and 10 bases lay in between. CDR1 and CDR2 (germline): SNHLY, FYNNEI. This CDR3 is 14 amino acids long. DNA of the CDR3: TGTGCCAGCAGCCCGACAGCGAGCAATCAGCCCCAGCATTTT. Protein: CASSPTASNQPQHF.

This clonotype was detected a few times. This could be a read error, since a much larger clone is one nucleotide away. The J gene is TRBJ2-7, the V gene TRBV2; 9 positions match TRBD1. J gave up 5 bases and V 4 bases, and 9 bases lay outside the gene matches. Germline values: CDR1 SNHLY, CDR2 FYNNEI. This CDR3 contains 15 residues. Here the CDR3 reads CASSAGTGSFHEQYF. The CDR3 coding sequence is TGTGCCAGCAGTGCCGGGACAGGGTCGTTCCACGAGCAGTACTTC.

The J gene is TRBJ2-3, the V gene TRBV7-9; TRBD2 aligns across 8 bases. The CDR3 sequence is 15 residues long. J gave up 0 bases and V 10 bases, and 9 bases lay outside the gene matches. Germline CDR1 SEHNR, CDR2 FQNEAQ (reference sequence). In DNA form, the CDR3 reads TGTGCCACCGCAGCGGGGGCCGATAGCACAGATACGCAGTATTTT. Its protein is CATAAGADSTDTQYF. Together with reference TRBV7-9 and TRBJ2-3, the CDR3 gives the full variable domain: DTGVSQNPRHKITKRGQNVTFRCDPISEHNRLYWYRQTLGQGPEFLTYFQNEAQLEKSRLLSDRFSAERPKGSFSTLEIQRTEQGDSAMYLCATAAGADSTDTQYFGPGTRLTVL.

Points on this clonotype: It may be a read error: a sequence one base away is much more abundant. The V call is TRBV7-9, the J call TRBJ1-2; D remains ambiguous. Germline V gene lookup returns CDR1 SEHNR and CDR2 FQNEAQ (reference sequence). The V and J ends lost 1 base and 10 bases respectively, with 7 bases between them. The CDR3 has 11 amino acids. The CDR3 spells CASSLEFDYTF. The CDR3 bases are TGTGCCAGCAGCTTAGAGTTTGACTACACCTTC.

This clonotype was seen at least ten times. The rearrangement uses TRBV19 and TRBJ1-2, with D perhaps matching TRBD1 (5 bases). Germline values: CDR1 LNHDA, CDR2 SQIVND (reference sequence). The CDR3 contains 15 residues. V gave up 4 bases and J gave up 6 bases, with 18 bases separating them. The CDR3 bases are TGTGCCAGTAGTAGACCCGGAGGAGCGGGACATGGCTACACCTTC. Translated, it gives CASSRPGGAGHGYTF.

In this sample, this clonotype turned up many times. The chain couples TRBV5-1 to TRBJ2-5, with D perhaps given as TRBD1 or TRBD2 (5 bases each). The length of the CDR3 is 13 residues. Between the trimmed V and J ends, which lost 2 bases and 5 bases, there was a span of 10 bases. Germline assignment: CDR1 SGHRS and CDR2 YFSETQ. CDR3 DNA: TGCGCCAGCAGCTTTGGGACCGGCGAGACCCAGTACTTC. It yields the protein CASSFGTGETQYF.

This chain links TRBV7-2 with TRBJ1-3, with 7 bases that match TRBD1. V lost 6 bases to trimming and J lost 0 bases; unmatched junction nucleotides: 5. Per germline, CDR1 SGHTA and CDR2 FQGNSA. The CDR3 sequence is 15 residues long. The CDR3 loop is CASRRTGFSGNTIYF. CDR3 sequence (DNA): TGTGCCAGCAGGCGGACAGGATTCTCTGGAAACACCATATATTTT. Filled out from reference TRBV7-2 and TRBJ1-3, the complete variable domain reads GAGVSQSPSNKVTEKGKDVELRCDPISGHTALYWYRQSLGQGLEFLIYFQGNSAPDKSGLPSDRFSAERTGGSVSTLTIQRTQQEDSAVYLCASRRTGFSGNTIYFGEGSWLTVV.

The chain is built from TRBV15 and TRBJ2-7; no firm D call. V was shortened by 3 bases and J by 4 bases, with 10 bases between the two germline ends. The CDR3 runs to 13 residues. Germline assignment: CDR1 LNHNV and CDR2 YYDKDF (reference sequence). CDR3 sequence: CATSSQLGYEQYF. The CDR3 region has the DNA TGTGCCACCAGCAGCCAGCTAGGGTACGAGCAGTACTTC.

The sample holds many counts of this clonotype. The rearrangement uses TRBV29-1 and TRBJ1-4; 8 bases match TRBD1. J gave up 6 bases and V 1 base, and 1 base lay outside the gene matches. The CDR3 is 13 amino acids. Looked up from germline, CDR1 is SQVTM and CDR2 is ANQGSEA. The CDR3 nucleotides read TGCAGCGTTGAAGCGACAGGGGATGAAAAACTGTTTTTT. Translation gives CSVEATGDEKLFF.

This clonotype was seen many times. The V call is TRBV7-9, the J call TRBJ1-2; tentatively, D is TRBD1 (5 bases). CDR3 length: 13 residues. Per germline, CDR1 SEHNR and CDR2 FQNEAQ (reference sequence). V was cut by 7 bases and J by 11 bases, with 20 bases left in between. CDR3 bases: TGTGCCAGCACGTCAGACAGCCGCTTTGGGTACACCTTC. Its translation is CASTSDSRFGYTF.

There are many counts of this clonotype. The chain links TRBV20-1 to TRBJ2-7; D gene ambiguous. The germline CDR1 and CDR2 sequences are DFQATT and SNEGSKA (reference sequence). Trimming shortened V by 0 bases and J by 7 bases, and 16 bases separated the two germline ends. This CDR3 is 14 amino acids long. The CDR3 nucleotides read TGCAGTGCTAGAGATCTGACGGCTTCCTGGGAGCAGTACTTC. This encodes CSARDLTASWEQYF.

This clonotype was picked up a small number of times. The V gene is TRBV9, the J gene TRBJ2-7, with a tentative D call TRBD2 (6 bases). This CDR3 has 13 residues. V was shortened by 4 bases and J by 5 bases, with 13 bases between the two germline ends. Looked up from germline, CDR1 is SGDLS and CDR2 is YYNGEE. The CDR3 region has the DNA TGTGCCAGCAGCCCCCCCTGGGGGGACGAGCAGTACTTC. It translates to CASSPPWGDEQYF. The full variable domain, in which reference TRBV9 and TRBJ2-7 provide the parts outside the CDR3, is DSGVTQTPKHLITATGQRVTLRCSPRSGDLSVYWYQQSLDQGLQFLIQYYNGEERAKGNILERFSAQQFPDLHSELNLSSLELGDSALYFCASSPPWGDEQYFGPGTRLTVT.

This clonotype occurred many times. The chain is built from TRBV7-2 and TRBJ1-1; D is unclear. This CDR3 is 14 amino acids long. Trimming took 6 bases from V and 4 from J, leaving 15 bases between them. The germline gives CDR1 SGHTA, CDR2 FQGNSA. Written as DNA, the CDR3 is TGTGCCAGCAGACGTACGCTAGGCCGCACTGAAGCTTTCTTT. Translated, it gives CASRRTLGRTEAFF.

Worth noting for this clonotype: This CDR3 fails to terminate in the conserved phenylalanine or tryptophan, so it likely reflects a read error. The CDR3 reads CASSSGLIYGYTL. In nucleotides, the CDR3 is TGTGCCAGCAGCTCGGGCCTCATCTATGGCTACACCCTC. The chain joins TRBV7-4 to TRBJ1-2; D gene ambiguous. Germline V gene lookup returns CDR1 SGHVT and CDR2 SQSDAQ. The CDR3 consists of 13 residues. Trimming took 4 bases from V and 4 from J, leaving 10 bases between them.

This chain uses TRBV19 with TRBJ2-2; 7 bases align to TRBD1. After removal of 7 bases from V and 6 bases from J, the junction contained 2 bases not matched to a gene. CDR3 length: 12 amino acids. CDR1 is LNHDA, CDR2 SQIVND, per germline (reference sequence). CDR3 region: CASIGGSGELFF. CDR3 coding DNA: TGTGCCAGTATAGGGGGCTCCGGGGAGCTGTTTTTT.

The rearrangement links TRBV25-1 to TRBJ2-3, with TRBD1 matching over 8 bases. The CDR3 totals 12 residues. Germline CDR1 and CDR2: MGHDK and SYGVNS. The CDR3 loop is CAVEGQVDTQYF. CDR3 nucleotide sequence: TGTGCGGTGGAGGGACAGGTGGATACGCAGTATTTT.

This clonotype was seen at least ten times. DNA for the CDR3: TGTGCCAGCAGTCCTAGCGGGAGGGCGTACGAGCAGTACTTC. Amino acid sequence: CASSPSGRAYEQYF. The V and J genes are TRBV12-3 or TRBV12-4 and TRBJ2-7; 12 positions agree with TRBD2. J was trimmed by 4 bases and V by 5 bases; bases with no gene match: 3. CDR3 length: 14 amino acids.

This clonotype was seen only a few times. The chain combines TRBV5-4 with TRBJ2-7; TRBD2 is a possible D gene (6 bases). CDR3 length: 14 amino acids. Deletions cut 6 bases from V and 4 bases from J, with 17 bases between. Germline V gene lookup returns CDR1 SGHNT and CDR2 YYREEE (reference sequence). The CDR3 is CASNPGVGGYEQYF. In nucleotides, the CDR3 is TGTGCCAGCAACCCGGGTGTGGGGGGATACGAGCAGTACTTC.

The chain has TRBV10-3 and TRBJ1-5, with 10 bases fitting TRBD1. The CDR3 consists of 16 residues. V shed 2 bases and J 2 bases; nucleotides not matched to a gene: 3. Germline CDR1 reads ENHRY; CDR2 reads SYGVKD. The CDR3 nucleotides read TGTGCCATCAGTGAGGTGGGGACAGGGGGCAATCAGCCCCAGCATTTT. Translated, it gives CAISEVGTGGNQPQHF.

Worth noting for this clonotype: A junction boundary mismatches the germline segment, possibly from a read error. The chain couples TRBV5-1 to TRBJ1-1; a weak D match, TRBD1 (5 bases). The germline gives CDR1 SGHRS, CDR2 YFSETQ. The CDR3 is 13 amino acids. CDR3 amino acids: CASSLSGSTKAFF. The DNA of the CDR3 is TGCGCCAGCAGCTTGTCAGGGAGCACTAAAGCTTTCTTT.